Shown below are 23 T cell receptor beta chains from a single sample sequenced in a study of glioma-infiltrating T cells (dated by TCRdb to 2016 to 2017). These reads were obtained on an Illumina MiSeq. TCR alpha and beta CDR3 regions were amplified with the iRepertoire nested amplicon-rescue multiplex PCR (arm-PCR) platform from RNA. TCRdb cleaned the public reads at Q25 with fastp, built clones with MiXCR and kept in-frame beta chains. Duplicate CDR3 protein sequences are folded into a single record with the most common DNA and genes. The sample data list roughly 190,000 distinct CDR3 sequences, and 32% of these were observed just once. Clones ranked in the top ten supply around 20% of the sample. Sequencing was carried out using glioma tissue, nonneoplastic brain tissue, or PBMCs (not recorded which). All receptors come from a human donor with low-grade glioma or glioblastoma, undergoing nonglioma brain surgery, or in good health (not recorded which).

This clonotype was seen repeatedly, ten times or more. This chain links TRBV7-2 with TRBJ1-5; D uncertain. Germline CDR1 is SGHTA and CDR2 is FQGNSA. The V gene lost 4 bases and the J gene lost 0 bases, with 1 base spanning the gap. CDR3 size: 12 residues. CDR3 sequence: CASSYSNQPQHF. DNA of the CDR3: TGTGCCAGCAGCTATAGCAATCAGCCCCAGCATTTT.

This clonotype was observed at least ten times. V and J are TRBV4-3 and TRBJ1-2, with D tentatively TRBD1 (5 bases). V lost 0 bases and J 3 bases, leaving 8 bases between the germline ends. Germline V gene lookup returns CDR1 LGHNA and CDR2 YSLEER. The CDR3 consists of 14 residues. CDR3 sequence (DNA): TGCGCCAGCAGCCAAGATTGGGGCTACTATGGCTACACCTTC. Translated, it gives CASSQDWGYYGYTF.

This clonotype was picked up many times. The CDR3 bases are TGTGCCAGCAGCCCCCAAGCGAGGGGAGAGACCCAGTACTTC. It codes for CASSPQARGETQYF. The rearrangement uses TRBV6-1 and TRBJ2-5, with D possibly called TRBD1 or TRBD2 (5 bases each). CDR1 is MNHNS, CDR2 SASEGT, per germline. V lost 6 bases and J lost 4, with 15 bases in between. CDR3 length: 14 residues.

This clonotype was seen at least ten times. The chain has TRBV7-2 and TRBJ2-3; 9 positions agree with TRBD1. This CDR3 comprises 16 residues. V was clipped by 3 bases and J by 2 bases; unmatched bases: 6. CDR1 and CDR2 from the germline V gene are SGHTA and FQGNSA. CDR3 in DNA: TGTGCCAGCAGCTTGCAGACAGGGGGGATCACAGATACGCAGTATTTT. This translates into CASSLQTGGITDTQYF. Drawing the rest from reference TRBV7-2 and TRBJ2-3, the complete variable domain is GAGVSQSPSNKVTEKGKDVELRCDPISGHTALYWYRQSLGQGLEFLIYFQGNSAPDKSGLPSDRFSAERTGGSVSTLTIQRTQQEDSAVYLCASSLQTGGITDTQYFGPGTRLTVL.

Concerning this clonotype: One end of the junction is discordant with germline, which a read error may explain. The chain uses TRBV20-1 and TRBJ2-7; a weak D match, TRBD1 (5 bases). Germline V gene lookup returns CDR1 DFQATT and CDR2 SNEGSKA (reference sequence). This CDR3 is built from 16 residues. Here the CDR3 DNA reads TGCAGTGCTAGATACCAGGGTTTCCCGCGAAGTTACGAGCGGTACTTC. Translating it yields CSARYQGFPRSYERYF.

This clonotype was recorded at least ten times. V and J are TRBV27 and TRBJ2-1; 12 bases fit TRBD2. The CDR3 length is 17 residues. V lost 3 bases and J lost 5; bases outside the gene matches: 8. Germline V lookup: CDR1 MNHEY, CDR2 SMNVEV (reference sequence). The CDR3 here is CASSFLLAGGPHNEQFF. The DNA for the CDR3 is TGTGCCAGCAGTTTTCTTCTAGCGGGAGGGCCCCACAATGAGCAGTTCTTC.

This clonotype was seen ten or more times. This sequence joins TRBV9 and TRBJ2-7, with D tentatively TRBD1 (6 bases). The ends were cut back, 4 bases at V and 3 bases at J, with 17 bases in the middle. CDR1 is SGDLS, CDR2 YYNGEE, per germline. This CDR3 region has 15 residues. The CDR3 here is CASSLGWARGYEQYF. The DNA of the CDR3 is TGTGCCAGCAGCTTGGGGTGGGCCAGGGGCTACGAGCAGTACTTC.

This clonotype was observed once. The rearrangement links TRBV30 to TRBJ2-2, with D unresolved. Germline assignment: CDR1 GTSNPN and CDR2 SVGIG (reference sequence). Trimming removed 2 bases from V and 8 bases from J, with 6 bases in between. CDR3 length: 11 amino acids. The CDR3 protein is CAWSYGGELFF. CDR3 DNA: TGTGCCTGGAGTTATGGGGGGGAGCTGTTTTTT.

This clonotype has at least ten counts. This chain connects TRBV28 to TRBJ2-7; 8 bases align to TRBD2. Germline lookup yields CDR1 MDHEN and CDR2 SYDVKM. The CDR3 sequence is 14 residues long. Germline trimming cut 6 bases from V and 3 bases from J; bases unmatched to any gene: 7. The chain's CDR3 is CASSPGGTSYEQYF. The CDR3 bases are TGTGCCAGCAGCCCGGGAGGGACTAGCTACGAGCAGTACTTC.

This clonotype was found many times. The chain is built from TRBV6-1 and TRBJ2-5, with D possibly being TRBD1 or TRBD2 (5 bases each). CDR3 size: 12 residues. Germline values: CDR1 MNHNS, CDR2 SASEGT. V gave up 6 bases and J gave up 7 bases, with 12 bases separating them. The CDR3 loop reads CASSQTGGTQYF. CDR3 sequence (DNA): TGTGCCAGCAGCCAGACTGGGGGGACCCAGTACTTC.

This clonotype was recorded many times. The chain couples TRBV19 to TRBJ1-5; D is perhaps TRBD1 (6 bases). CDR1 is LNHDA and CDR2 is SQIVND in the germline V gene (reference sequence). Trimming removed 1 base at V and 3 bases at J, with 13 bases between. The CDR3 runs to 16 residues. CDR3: CASSIGARGYNQPQHF. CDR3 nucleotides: TGTGCCAGTAGTATAGGGGCCAGGGGTTACAATCAGCCCCAGCATTTT.

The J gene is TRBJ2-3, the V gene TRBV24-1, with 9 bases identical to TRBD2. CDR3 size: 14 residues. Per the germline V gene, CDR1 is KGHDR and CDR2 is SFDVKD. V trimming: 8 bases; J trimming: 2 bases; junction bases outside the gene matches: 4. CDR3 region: CATNLAGTTDTQYF. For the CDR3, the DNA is TGTGCCACCAACCTAGCGGGGACCACAGATACGCAGTATTTT.

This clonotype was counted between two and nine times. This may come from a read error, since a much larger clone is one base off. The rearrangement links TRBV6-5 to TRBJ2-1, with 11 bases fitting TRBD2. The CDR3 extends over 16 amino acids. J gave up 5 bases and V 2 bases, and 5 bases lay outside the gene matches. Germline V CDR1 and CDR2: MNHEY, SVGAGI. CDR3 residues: CASSYQTSGAHNEQFF. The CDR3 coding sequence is TGTGCCAGCAGTTACCAGACTAGCGGGGCCCACAATGAGCAGTTCTTC.

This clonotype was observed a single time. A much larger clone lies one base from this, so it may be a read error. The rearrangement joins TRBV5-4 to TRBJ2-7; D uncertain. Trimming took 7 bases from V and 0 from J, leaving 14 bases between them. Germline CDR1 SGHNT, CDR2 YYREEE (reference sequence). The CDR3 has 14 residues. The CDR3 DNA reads TGTGCCAGCCGTGGACGGGTAAACTCCTACGAGCAGTACTTC. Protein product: CASRGRVNSYEQYF. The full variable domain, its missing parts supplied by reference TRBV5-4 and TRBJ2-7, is ETGVTQSPTHLIKTRGQQVTLRCSSQSGHNTVSWYQQALGQGPQFIFQYYREEENGRGNFPPRFSGLQFPNYSSELNVNALELDDSALYLCASRGRVNSYEQYFGPGTRLTVT.

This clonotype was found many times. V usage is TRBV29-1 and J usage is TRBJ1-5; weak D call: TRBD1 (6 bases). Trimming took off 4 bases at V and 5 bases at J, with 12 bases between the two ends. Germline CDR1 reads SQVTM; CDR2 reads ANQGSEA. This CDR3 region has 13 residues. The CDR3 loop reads CSVARGRDQPQHF. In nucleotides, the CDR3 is TGCAGCGTTGCCAGGGGAAGAGATCAGCCCCAGCATTTT.

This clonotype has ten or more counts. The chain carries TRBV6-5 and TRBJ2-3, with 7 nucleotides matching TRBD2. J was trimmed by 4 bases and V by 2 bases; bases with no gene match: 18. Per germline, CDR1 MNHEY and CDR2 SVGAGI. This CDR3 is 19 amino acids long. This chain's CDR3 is CASSYGRISGQLGADTQYF. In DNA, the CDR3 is TGTGCCAGCAGTTACGGGCGGATTAGCGGGCAGTTAGGCGCAGATACGCAGTATTTT.

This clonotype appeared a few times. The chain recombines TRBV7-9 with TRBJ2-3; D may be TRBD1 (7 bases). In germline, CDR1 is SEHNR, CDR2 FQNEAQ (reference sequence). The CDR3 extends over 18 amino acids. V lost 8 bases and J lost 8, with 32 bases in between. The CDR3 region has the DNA TGTGCCAGCCGAGATGACGATCGAGGGGGCGCGCGGGGTCGTACGCAGTATTTT. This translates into CASRDDDRGGARGRTQYF. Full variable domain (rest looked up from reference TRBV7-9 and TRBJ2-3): DTGVSQNPRHKITKRGQNVTFRCDPISEHNRLYWYRQTLGQGPEFLTYFQNEAQLEKSRLLSDRFSAERPKGSFSTLEIQRTEQGDSAMYLCASRDDDRGGARGRTQYFGPGTRLTVL.

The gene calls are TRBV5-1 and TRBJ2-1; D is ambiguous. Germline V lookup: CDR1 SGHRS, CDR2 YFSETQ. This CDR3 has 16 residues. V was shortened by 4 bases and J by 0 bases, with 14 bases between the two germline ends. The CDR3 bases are TGCGCCAGCAGCCGATCTCTAAGTAGCTCCTACAATGAGCAGTTCTTC. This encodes CASSRSLSSSYNEQFF. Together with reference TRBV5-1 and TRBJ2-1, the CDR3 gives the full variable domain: KAGVTQTPRYLIKTRGQQVTLSCSPISGHRSVSWYQQTPGQGLQFLFEYFSETQRNKGNFPGRFSGRQFSNSRSEMNVSTLELGDSALYLCASSRSLSSSYNEQFFGPGTRLTVL.

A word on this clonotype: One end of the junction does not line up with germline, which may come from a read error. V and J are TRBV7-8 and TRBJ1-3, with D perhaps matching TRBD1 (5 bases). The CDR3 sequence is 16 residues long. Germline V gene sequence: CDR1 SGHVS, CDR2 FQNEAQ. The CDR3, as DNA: TGTGCCAGCAGCCTAGGGGAGCCCCTCTCTAGAAACACCATATATTTT. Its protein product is CASSLGEPLSRNTIYF.

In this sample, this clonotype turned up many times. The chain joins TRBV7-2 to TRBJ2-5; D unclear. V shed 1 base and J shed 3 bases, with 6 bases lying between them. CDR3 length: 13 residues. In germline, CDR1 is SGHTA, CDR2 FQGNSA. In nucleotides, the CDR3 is TGTGCCAGCAGCTTAGGGGCGAAAGAGACCCAGTACTTC. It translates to CASSLGAKETQYF.

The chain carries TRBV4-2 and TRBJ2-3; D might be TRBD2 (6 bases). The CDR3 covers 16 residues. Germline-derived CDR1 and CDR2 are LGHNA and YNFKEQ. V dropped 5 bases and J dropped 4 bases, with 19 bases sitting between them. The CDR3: CASSKSEVGEADTQYF. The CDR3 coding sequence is TGTGCCAGCAGCAAAAGTGAGGTAGGGGAGGCAGATACGCAGTATTTT.

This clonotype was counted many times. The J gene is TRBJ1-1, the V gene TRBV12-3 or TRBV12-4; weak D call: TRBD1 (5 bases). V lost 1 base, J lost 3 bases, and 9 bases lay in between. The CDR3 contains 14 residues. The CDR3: CASSLEGRDTEAFF. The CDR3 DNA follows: TGTGCCAGCAGTTTAGAGGGCAGGGACACTGAAGCTTTCTTT.

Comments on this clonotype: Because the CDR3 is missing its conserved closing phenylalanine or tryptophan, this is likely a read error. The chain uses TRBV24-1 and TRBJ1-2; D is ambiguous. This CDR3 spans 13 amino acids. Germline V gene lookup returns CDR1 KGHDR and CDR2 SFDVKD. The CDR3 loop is CVTSGSRDYGYTL. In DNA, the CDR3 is TGTGTCACCAGTGGAAGTAGGGACTATGGCTACACCCTC.